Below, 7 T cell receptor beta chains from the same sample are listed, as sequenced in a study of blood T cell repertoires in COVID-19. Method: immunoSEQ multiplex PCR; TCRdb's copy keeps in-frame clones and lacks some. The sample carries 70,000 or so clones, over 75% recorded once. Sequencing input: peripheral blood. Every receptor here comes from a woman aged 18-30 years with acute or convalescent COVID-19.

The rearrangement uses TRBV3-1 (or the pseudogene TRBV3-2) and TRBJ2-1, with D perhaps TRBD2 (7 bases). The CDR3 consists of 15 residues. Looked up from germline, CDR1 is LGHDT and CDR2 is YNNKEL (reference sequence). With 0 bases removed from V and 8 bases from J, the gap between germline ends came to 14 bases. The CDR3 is CASSQEGGPGDEQFF. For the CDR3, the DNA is TGTGCCAGCAGCCAAGAGGGGGGGCCAGGAGATGAGCAGTTCTTC.

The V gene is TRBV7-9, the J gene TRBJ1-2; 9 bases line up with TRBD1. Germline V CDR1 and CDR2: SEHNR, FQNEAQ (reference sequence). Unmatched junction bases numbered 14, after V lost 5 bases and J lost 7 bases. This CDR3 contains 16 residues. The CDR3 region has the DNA TGTGCCAGCAGCCCTCAGGTCGGACAGGGGATTGGTGGCTACACCTTC. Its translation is CASSPQVGQGIGGYTF.

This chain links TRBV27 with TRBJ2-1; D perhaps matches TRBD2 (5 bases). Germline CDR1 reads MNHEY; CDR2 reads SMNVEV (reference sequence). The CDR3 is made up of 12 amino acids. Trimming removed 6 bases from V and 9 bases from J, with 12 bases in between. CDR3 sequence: CASSRPRGEQFF. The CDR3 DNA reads TGTGCCAGCAGCCGACCCCGGGGTGAGCAGTTCTTC.

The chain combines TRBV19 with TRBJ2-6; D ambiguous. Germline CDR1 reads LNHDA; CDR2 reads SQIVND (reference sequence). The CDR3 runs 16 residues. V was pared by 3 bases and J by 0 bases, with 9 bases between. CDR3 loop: CASSMGRSSGANVLTF. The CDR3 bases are TGTGCCAGTAGTATGGGCCGCAGCTCTGGGGCCAACGTCCTGACTTTC.

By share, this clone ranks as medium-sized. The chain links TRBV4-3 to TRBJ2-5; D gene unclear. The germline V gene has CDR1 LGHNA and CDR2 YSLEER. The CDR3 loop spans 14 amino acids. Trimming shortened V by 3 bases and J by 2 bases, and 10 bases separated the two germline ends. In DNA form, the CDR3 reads TGCGCCAGCAGCCACCACAACAGTCAAGAGACCCAGTACTTC. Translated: CASSHHNSQETQYF.

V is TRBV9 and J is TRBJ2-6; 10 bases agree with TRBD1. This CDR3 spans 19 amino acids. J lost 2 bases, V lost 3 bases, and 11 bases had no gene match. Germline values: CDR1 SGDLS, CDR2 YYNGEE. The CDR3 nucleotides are TGTGCCAGCAGCGCAAACCCGGGACAGGGGAATACTGGGGCCAACGTCCTGACTTTC. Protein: CASSANPGQGNTGANVLTF.

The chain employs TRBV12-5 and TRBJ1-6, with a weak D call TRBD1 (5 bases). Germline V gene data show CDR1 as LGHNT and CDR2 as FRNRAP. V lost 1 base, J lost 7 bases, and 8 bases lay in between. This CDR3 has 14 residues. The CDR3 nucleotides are TGTGCTAGTGGTTTGGACGGGGGGAATTCACCCCTCCACTTT. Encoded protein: CASGLDGGNSPLHF.